This record looks at one T cell receptor beta chain sequence and its context. Per the original methods: How many nucleated cells were present was estimated from reference gene primer amplification. Sequenced by immunoSEQ multiplex PCR; TCRdb stores in-frame clones only, minus some. The V and J calls and clone size were taken over from that table, and D and trimming were inferred from the DNA. The repertoire holds under 170,000 clones, with 87% as singletons. The data were obtained in a study of blood T cell repertoires in COVID-19. The sequence was obtained from a woman aged 60-70 years with active or convalescent COVID-19. Sequencing was done on a sample of peripheral blood.

The CDR3 region is CASSMTLSGANVLTF. The CDR3 DNA reads TGCGCCAGCAGCATGACACTCTCTGGGGCCAACGTCCTGACTTTC. The V call is TRBV5-1, the J call TRBJ2-6; unclear D gene. The V end was cut by 4 bases, the J end by 0 bases, with 8 bases between. CDR1 and CDR2 from the germline V gene are SGHRS and YFSETQ. The CDR3 is made up of 15 amino acids.